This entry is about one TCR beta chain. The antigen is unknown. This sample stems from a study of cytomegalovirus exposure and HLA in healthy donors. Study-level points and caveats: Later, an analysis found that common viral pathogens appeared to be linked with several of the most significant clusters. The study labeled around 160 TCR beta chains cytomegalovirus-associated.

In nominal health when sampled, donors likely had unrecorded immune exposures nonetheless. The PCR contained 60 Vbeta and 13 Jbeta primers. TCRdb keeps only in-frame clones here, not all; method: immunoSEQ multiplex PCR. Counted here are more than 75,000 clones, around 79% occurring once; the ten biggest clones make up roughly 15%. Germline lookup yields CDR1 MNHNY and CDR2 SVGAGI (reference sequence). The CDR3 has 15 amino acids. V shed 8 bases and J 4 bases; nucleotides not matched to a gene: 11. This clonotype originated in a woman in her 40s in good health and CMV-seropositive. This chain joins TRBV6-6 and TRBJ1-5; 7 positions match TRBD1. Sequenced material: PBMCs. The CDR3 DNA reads TGTGCCAGCTTTGCGAGGACAGGAGTTAATCAGCCCCAGCATTTT. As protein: CASFARTGVNQPQHF.